This T cell receptor beta chain was sequenced in a study of cytomegalovirus exposure and HLA in healthy donors. Broader study findings: With high specificity and sensitivity, the classifier reportedly diagnosed cytomegalovirus status.

Concerning this clone: The antigen is not known.

The table came from immunoSEQ multiplex PCR; TCRdb's copy has only in-frame clones and leaves some out. The sample yields about 250,000 clones, roughly nine tenths seen once. The donors were part of the validation cohort, which consisted of under 150 subjects and was separate from the first cohort of under 750 subjects. This CDR3 has 15 amino acids. Per the germline V gene, CDR1 is LGHNA and CDR2 is YSLEER. V lost 2 bases and J lost 0; bases outside the gene matches: 4. This clonotype was obtained from a man between 18 and 29 years old in good health and CMV-seropositive. Source material: PBMCs. The chain uses TRBV4-3 and TRBJ2-7; 7 bases are shared with TRBD1. The CDR3 reads CASSQLTGSSYEQYF. The CDR3 DNA reads as TGCGCCAGCAGCCAACTGACAGGGAGCTCCTACGAGCAGTACTTC.